This TCR beta chain emerged from a study of blood T cell repertoires in COVID-19. Study-level background: COVID-19 samples from acute and convalescent phases originated in the United States, Italy and Spain. PBMCs, B-cell-depleted T cells, or T cells provided the cDNA or gDNA that made up the material.

Original data processing: Reference gene primer amplification gave estimated nucleated cell counts. Assay: immunoSEQ multiplex PCR; the TCRdb copy retains only in-frame clones and omits some. That table gives V, J and clone size, and the DNA gave D and trimming. The sample lists approximately 150,000 clones, more than 75% seen once, with 30% to 45% in the top ten. Germline V gene sequence: CDR1 MGHRA, CDR2 YSYEKL. V was clipped by 1 base and J by 7 bases, with 5 bases between them. CDR3 length: 12 amino acids. The specimen sequenced was peripheral blood. The chain joins TRBV4-1 to TRBJ2-1; D is unresolved. The sequence was obtained from a man in his fifties who had recovered from COVID-19. For the CDR3, the DNA is TGCGCCAGCAGCCAAGGTTTAAATGAGCAGTTCTTC. Translating it yields CASSQGLNEQFF.